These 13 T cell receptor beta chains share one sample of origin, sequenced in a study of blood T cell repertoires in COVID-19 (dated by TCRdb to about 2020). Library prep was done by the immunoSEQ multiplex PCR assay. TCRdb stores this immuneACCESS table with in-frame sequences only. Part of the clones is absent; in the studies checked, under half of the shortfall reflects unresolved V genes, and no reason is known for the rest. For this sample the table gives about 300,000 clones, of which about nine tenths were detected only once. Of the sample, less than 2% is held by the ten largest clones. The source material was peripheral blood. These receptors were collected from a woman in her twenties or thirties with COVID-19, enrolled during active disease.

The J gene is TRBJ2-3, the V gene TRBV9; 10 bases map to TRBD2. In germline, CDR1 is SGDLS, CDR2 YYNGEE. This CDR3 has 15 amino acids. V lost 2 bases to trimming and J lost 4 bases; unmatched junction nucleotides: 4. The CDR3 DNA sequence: TGTGCCAGCAGCGTCCTAGCGGGGGTGGCAGATACGCAGTATTTT. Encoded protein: CASSVLAGVADTQYF.

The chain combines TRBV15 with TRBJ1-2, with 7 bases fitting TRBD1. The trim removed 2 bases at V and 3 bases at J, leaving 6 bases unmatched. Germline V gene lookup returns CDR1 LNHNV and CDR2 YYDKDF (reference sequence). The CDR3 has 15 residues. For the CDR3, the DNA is TGTGCCACCAGCAGACCCCGACAGGGATACTATGGCTACACCTTC. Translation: CATSRPRQGYYGYTF.

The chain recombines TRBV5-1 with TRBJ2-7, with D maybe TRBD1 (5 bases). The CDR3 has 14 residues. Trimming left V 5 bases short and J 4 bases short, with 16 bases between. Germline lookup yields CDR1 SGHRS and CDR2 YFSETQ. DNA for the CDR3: TGCGCCAGCAGATTCCCATGGGGCTTGTACGAGCAGTACGTC. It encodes CASRFPWGLYEQYV.

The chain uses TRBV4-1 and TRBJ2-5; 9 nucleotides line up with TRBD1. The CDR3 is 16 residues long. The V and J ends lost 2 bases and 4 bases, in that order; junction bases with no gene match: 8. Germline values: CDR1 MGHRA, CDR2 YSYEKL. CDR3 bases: TGCGCCAGCAGCCAACCCACAGGGGGCCCAAGAGAGACCCAGTACTTC. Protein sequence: CASSQPTGGPRETQYF.

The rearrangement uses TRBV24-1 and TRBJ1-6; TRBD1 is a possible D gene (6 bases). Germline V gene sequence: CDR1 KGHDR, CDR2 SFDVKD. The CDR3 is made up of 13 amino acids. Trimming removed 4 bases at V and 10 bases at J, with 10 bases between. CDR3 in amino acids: CATSESRGSPLHF. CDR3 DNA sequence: TGTGCCACCAGTGAGTCCAGGGGCTCACCCCTCCACTTT.

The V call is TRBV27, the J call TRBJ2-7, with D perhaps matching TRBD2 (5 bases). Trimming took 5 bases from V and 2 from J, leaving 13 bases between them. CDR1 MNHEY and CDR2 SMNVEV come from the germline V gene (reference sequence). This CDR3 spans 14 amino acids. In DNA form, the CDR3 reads TGTGCCAGCAGTACCGGGATGACTACCTACGAGCAGTACTTC. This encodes CASSTGMTTYEQYF.

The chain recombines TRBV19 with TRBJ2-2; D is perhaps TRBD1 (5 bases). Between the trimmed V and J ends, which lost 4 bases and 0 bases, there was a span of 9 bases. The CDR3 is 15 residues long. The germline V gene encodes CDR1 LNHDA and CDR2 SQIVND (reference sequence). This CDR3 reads CASSTQGSNTGELFF. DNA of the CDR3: TGTGCCAGTAGTACGCAGGGCTCGAACACCGGGGAGCTGTTTTTT.

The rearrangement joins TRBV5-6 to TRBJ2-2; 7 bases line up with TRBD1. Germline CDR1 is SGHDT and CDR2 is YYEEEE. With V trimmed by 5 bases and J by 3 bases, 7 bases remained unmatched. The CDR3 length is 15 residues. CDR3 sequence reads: CASRTGQWDTGELFF. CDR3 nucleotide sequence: TGTGCCAGCAGGACAGGGCAATGGGACACCGGGGAGCTGTTTTTT.

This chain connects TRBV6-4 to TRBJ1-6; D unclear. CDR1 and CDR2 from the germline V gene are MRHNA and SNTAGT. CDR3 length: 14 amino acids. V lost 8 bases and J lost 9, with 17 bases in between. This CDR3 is CASGGRQYCSPLHF. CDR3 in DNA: TGTGCCAGCGGCGGGAGGCAGTATTGTTCACCCCTCCACTTT.

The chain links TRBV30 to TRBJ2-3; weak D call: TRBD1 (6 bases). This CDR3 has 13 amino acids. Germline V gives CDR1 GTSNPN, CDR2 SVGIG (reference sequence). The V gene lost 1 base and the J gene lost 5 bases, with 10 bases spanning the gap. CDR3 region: CAWSAGTQDTQYF. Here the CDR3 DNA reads TGTGCCTGGAGTGCCGGGACACAAGATACGCAGTATTTT.

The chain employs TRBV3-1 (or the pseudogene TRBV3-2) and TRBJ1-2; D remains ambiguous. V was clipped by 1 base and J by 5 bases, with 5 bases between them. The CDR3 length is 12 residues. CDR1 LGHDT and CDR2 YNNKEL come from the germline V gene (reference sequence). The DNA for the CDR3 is TGTGCCAGCAGCCAAGGAGATTATGGCTACACCTTC. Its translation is CASSQGDYGYTF.

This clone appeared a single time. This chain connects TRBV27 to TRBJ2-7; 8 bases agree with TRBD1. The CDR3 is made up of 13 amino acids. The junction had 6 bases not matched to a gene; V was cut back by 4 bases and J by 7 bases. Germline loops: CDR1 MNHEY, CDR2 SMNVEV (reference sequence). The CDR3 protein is CASSYGQGVEQYF. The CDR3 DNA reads TGTGCCAGCAGTTACGGACAGGGTGTGGAGCAGTACTTC.

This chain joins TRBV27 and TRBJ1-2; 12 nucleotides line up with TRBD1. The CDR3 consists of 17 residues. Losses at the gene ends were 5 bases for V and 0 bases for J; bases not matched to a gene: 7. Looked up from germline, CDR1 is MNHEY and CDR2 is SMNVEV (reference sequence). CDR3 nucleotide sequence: TGTGCCAGCAGTCCAGGGACAGGGGGCCCACCTAACTATGGCTACACCTTC. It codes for CASSPGTGGPPNYGYTF.